Sequencing of this TCR beta chain was carried out in a study of metastatic and nonmetastatic thyroid tumors. About the study: Repertoires were compared across blood and tumor or nodule tissue from malignant and benign thyroid patients.

All patients were untreated before thyroid surgery. The CDR3 runs to 15 residues. V lost 4 bases to trimming and J lost 4 bases, with 14 bases between them. Germline V gives CDR1 SGHDN, CDR2 FVKESK. Per the original data handling: Construction of a distant-metastasis classifier for papillary thyroid cancer relied on CDR3 differences across clinicopathological groups. MiXCR re-clonotyped the PCR reads for TCRdb. Here the V and J calls rest on TCRdb's processing, not on the authors' analysis. The top ten hold around 25% of the sample, which has 14,000 or so clones, approximately 29% seen once. The clonotype comes from a female donor with papillary thyroid cancer or a benign thyroid nodule (not recorded which). Some clones in this sample may be carry-over from other donors' samples. The sequenced sample consisted of tumor tissue. The V gene is TRBV14, the J gene TRBJ2-1; possible D gene TRBD2, 5 bases. The CDR3 loop is CASSRGNWDYNEQFF. Here the CDR3 DNA reads TGTGCCAGCAGCCGAGGGAATTGGGATTACAATGAGCAGTTCTTC.